The 22 T cell receptor beta chains presented below share a single source sample, sequenced in a study of T cells in Graves' hyperthyroidism and ophthalmopathy. TCR beta CDR3 regions were amplified from RNA transcripts. The study used the HTBI primer set for a first-round RT-PCR of the TCR CDR3. TCRdb re-called the multiplex PCR reads through MiXCR, storing one row per CDR3 protein. The sample comprises about 510,000 distinct CDR3 sequences, 13% to 15% of which are singletons, and 11% to 15% rests with the top ten. The sequencing sample was made of blood. The receptors were sampled from a woman in her 40s with Graves' hyperthyroidism.

This clonotype has ten or more counts. This sequence joins TRBV6-2 or TRBV6-3 and TRBJ2-7, with unresolved D. CDR1 MNHEY and CDR2 SVGEGT come from the germline V gene. With 7 bases removed from V and 4 bases from J, the gap between germline ends came to 17 bases. The CDR3 is 14 amino acids. DNA of the CDR3: TGTGCCAGCAAATCCGCGACTGAAGATTACGAGCAGTACTTC. Translated: CASKSATEDYEQYF.

As for this clonotype: With a much larger clone just one base away, this may be a read error. The chain combines TRBV30 with TRBJ2-7; 9 bases are a match to TRBD1. Looked up from germline, CDR1 is GTSNPN and CDR2 is SVGIG (reference sequence). This CDR3 region has 14 residues. V lost 6 bases to trimming and J lost 6 bases; unmatched junction nucleotides: 12. As DNA, the CDR3 is TGTGCCTGTATAAGGACAGGGGCTACCTGCGAGCAGTACTTC. This codes for CACIRTGATCEQYF.

This clonotype was seen many times. This chain links TRBV11-3 with TRBJ2-2; the D gene could be TRBD1 or TRBD2 (5 bases each). The CDR3 contains 15 residues. Germline-derived CDR1 and CDR2 are SGHNT and YENEEA. V was cut by 4 bases and J by 2 bases, with 11 bases left in between. The CDR3 loop is CASSWSGLNTGELFF. The CDR3 coding sequence is TGTGCCAGCAGCTGGTCGGGGCTTAACACCGGGGAGCTGTTTTTT.

Worth noting for this clonotype: Lacking the conserved final phenylalanine or tryptophan, this CDR3 likely reflects a read error. The CDR3 is CSARVDQGAREQYL. CDR3 nucleotides: TGCAGTGCTAGAGTGGACCAGGGGGCTCGAGAGCAGTACCTC. J is TRBJ2-7 and V is TRBV20-1; 8 positions agree with TRBD1. After removal of 1 base from V and 7 bases from J, the junction contained 9 bases not matched to a gene. The CDR3 consists of 14 residues. Germline V gene lookup returns CDR1 DFQATT and CDR2 SNEGSKA (reference sequence).

This clonotype has more than one count but fewer than ten. V is TRBV9 and J is TRBJ2-5, with 7 nucleotides matching TRBD1. Trimming took 4 bases from V and 5 from J; bases not matched to a gene: 11. From germline, CDR1 is SGDLS and CDR2 YYNGEE. CDR3 length: 15 residues. CDR3 region: CASSRFTGDGETQYF. The CDR3, as DNA: TGTGCCAGCAGCCGCTTTACAGGGGACGGGGAGACCCAGTACTTC.

This clonotype was counted between two and nine times. Just one base apart from a much larger clone, this may be a read error. The chain combines TRBV6-1 with TRBJ2-1; 10 bases are a match to TRBD2. The CDR3 extends over 17 amino acids. CDR1 is MNHNS and CDR2 is SASEGT in the germline V gene. CDR3 coding DNA: TGTGCCAGCGGTGAAGTGGGAGCGGGAGGGCCGAGGAATGAGCAGTTCTTC. Protein sequence: CASGEVGAGGPRNEQFF.

A few counts support this clonotype. V gene TRBV28 combines with J gene TRBJ1-4, with D unclear. The CDR3 sequence is 11 residues long. The V end was cut by 6 bases, the J end by 7 bases, with 6 bases between. Germline assignment: CDR1 MDHEN and CDR2 SYDVKM. CDR3 region: CASRYTEKLFF. CDR3 DNA sequence: TGTGCCAGCAGGTATACTGAAAAACTGTTTTTT.

This clonotype was counted at least ten times. This chain joins TRBV2 and TRBJ1-5; D remains ambiguous. The V and J ends lost 7 bases and 3 bases respectively, with 16 bases between them. Germline loops: CDR1 SNHLY, CDR2 FYNNEI. There are 15 residues in the CDR3. The CDR3 region has the DNA TGTGCCAGCAAATCGGGAGGCGGGCTCAATCAGCCCCAGCATTTT. It is translated as CASKSGGGLNQPQHF.

Comments on this clonotype: Because it lacks the conserved phenylalanine or tryptophan at the end, this CDR3 is likely a read error. The rearrangement uses TRBV28 and TRBJ1-1, with D possibly being TRBD1 (6 bases). There are 12 residues in the CDR3. Trimming cost V 5 bases and J 5 bases, with 9 bases left between them. The germline V gene encodes CDR1 MDHEN and CDR2 SYDVKM. The CDR3 DNA reads as TGTGCCAGCAGTAGCAGGGGAACTGAAGCTTTCCTT. As protein: CASSSRGTEAFL.

This clonotype came up a few times. The J gene is TRBJ2-2, the V gene TRBV24-1; the D call may be TRBD1 or TRBD2 (5 bases each). The V end lost 4 bases, the J end lost 0 bases, and 11 bases lay between the germline ends. The CDR3 contains 16 residues. Germline CDR1 is KGHDR and CDR2 is SFDVKD. As DNA, the CDR3 is TGTGCCACCAGTGACCCGGGACGGACGAACACCGGGGAGCTGTTTTTT. As protein: CATSDPGRTNTGELFF.

This clonotype was observed a few times. V and J are TRBV4-1 and TRBJ1-5; D not resolved. The germline gives CDR1 MGHRA, CDR2 YSYEKL. The CDR3 is 13 residues long. The V end lost 3 bases, the J end lost 0 bases, and 3 bases lay between the germline ends. The CDR3 spells CASSQHSNQPQHF. The CDR3 nucleotides read TGCGCCAGCAGCCAGCATAGCAATCAGCCCCAGCATTTT.

The table lists this clonotype with a few counts. The chain links TRBV28 to TRBJ1-6, with no clear D. V gave up 3 bases and J gave up 10 bases, with 16 bases separating them. This CDR3 contains 15 residues. The germline CDR1 and CDR2 sequences are MDHEN and SYDVKM. The CDR3 sequence: CASSFYIGVGSPLHF. The CDR3 region has the DNA TGTGCCAGCAGTTTCTACATCGGGGTAGGATCACCCCTCCACTTT.

The chain links TRBV7-2 to TRBJ2-7, with D perhaps TRBD1 or TRBD2 (5 bases each). Trimming removed 8 bases from V and 4 bases from J, with 15 bases in between. The germline V gene encodes CDR1 SGHTA and CDR2 FQGNSA. This CDR3 spans 13 amino acids. The CDR3 sequence is CASDGANTYEQYF. DNA for the CDR3: TGTGCCAGCGACGGGGCAAACACTTACGAGCAGTACTTC.

There are many counts of this clonotype. The rearrangement joins TRBV30 to TRBJ1-6, with 9 bases fitting TRBD1. CDR3 length: 14 amino acids. Germline V lookup: CDR1 GTSNPN, CDR2 SVGIG (reference sequence). Germline trimming cut 2 bases from V and 9 bases from J; bases unmatched to any gene: 5. In DNA, the CDR3 is TGTGCCTGGAGTCCCGGGACAGGGTCTTCACCCCTCCACTTT. Protein: CAWSPGTGSSPLHF.

This clonotype was counted many times. The CDR3 DNA reads as TGCAGTGCTAGGGGGGGACTAGCGACAGATACGCAGTATTTT. Protein sequence: CSARGGLATDTQYF. The chain uses TRBV20-1 and TRBJ2-3, with 10 bases that match TRBD2. Germline V gene lookup returns CDR1 DFQATT and CDR2 SNEGSKA (reference sequence). The V and J ends lost 3 bases and 3 bases, in that order; junction bases with no gene match: 3. The CDR3 consists of 14 residues.

This clonotype was recorded at least ten times. The CDR3 bases are TGTGCCAGCAGTTATGTTCCTAGCGGGACGGTGGCAGACTCCTACAATGAGCAGTTCTTC. Amino acids: CASSYVPSGTVADSYNEQFF. V usage is TRBV6-2 or TRBV6-3 and J usage is TRBJ2-1, with 9 bases aligning to TRBD2. The CDR3 loop spans 20 amino acids. With V trimmed by 3 bases and J by 0 bases, 15 bases remained unmatched. Germline V gene sequence: CDR1 MNHEY, CDR2 SVGEGT.

There are many counts of this clonotype. V gene TRBV7-6 combines with J gene TRBJ2-3; 10 bases match TRBD1. The ends lost 6 bases at V and 5 bases at J; junction bases unmatched: 11. Per germline, CDR1 SGHVS and CDR2 FNYEAQ. The CDR3 has 16 amino acids. CDR3 residues: CASSSPGTGVEDTQYF. CDR3 bases: TGTGCCAGCAGTTCTCCCGGGACAGGGGTTGAAGATACGCAGTATTTT.

The DNA of the CDR3 is TGTGCCAGCTCACCGCGGTGGACAGTCCAAGAGACCCAGTACTTC. Residues: CASSPRWTVQETQYF. The V call is TRBV18, the J call TRBJ2-5; D is perhaps TRBD1 (6 bases). The germline gives CDR1 KGHSH, CDR2 LQKENI. The CDR3 runs 15 residues. V lost 3 bases and J 1 base, leaving 12 bases between the germline ends.

This clonotype was picked up many times. The rearrangement joins TRBV5-1 to TRBJ2-1; TRBD1 might be the D (5 bases). Trimming left V 3 bases short and J 5 bases short, with 9 bases between. The CDR3 sequence is 13 residues long. Germline CDR1 reads SGHRS; CDR2 reads YFSETQ. The CDR3: CASSSREDNEQFF. The DNA for the CDR3 is TGCGCCAGCAGCTCCAGGGAAGACAATGAGCAGTTCTTC.

This clonotype came up many times. The V call is TRBV11-3, the J call TRBJ2-3; possible D gene TRBD2, 5 bases. Between the trimmed V and J ends, which lost 8 bases and 1 base, there was a span of 13 bases. This CDR3 contains 14 residues. Per the germline V gene, CDR1 is SGHNT and CDR2 is YENEEA. CDR3 in DNA: TGTGCCAGCGCCGAGGGAGCGGGCACAGATACGCAGTATTTT. Translated: CASAEGAGTDTQYF. Together with reference TRBV11-3 and TRBJ2-3, the CDR3 gives the full variable domain: EAGVVQSPRYKIIEKKQPVAFWCNPISGHNTLYWYLQNLGQGPELLIRYENEEAVDDSQLPKDRFSAERLKGVDSTLKIQPAELGDSAVYLCASAEGAGTDTQYFGPGTRLTVL.

This clonotype was counted at least ten times. The chain has TRBV28 and TRBJ1-5; D remains ambiguous. CDR1 and CDR2 from the germline V gene are MDHEN and SYDVKM. With 4 bases removed from V and 4 bases from J, the gap between germline ends came to 20 bases. The CDR3 runs to 17 residues. The CDR3, as DNA: TGTGCCAGCAGTTCCAGGAGGTCCGGAGGTAAGAATCAGCCCCAGCATTTT. Translation: CASSSRRSGGKNQPQHF.

The table lists this clonotype with many counts. This chain uses TRBV24-1 with TRBJ2-2; 8 bases are shared with TRBD2. This CDR3 has 17 residues. Looked up from germline, CDR1 is KGHDR and CDR2 is SFDVKD. J was trimmed by 4 bases and V by 3 bases; bases with no gene match: 9. The chain's CDR3 is CATSDVRRSGGTGELFF. The DNA of the CDR3 is TGTGCCACCAGTGATGTGCGCCGGAGCGGGGGCACCGGGGAGCTGTTTTTT.